Listed below are T cell receptor beta chains from one sample, sequenced in a study of T-cell memory formation after mild COVID-19. TCRdb independently ran MiXCR on the 5' RACE reads; one entry per CDR3 protein. The data hold hundreds of thousands of distinct CDR3 sequences, with around 22% observed a single time. Sequencing was done on a sample of PBMCs or a T cell subset sorted from them (not recorded which). The receptors were sampled from an adult woman who had mild COVID-19 (a few samples of this study predate the infection). Cell type and time point are not known. CDR3s include the opening cysteine and the closing phenylalanine or tryptophan. The order of the fields is J gene, D gene, clone size, V gene, CDR3 protein, CDR3 DNA. The D gene is left open where the match is weak. The size field is filled for only some rows; it gives once, few, many or a size class.

J gene: TRBJ2-3; D gene: .; clone size: few; V gene: TRBV7-9; CDR3 protein: CASNLDTDTQYF; CDR3 DNA: TGTGCCAGCAACCTAGACACAGATACGCAGTATTTT
J gene: TRBJ1-1; D gene: .; clone size: .; V gene: TRBV5-1; CDR3 protein: CASSSEGNTEAFF; CDR3 DNA: TGCGCCAGCAGTTCTGAGGGGAACACTGAAGCTTTCTTT
J gene: TRBJ2-5; D gene: TRBD2; clone size: few; V gene: TRBV12-3/TRBV12-4; CDR3 protein: CASSTRLAGGQETQYF; CDR3 DNA: TGTGCCAGCAGTACCAGACTAGCGGGGGGCCAAGAGACCCAGTACTTC
J gene: TRBJ2-1; D gene: TRBD1; clone size: few; V gene: TRBV12-3/TRBV12-4; CDR3 protein: CASRGDRGPGDEQFF; CDR3 DNA: TGTGCCAGCAGGGGGGACAGGGGGCCCGGGGATGAGCAGTTCTTC
J gene: TRBJ1-5; D gene: .; clone size: few; V gene: TRBV28; CDR3 protein: CASSSQQGWSNQPQHF; CDR3 DNA: TGTGCCAGCAGTTCGCAACAGGGATGGAGCAATCAGCCCCAGCATTTT
J gene: TRBJ2-7; D gene: TRBD2; clone size: .; V gene: TRBV11-3; CDR3 protein: CASSRTRLWLAVYDEQYF; CDR3 DNA: TGTGCCAGCAGCAGAACCCGACTCTGGCTAGCGGTTTACGACGAGCAGTACTTC
J gene: TRBJ1-1; D gene: .; clone size: .; V gene: TRBV7-2; CDR3 protein: CASSLLRNTEAFF; CDR3 DNA: TGTGCCAGCAGTTTGCTGCGTAACACTGAAGCTTTCTTT
J gene: TRBJ2-7; D gene: .; clone size: few; V gene: TRBV10-3; CDR3 protein: CAISDRGTYEQYF; CDR3 DNA: TGTGCCATCAGTGATCGGGGGACGTACGAGCAGTACTTC
J gene: TRBJ2-1; D gene: .; clone size: many; V gene: TRBV7-2; CDR3 protein: CASSLDGTLGVSYNEQFF; CDR3 DNA: TGTGCCAGCAGCTTAGACGGGACGCTAGGGGTCTCCTACAATGAGCAGTTCTTC
J gene: TRBJ1-5; D gene: TRBD1; clone size: .; V gene: TRBV18; CDR3 protein: CASSPWDRVRNQPQHF; CDR3 DNA: TGTGCCAGCTCACCATGGGACAGGGTTCGCAATCAGCCCCAGCATTTT
J gene: TRBJ1-1; D gene: .; clone size: .; V gene: TRBV10-3; CDR3 protein: CAISESWTEAFF; CDR3 DNA: TGTGCCATCAGTGAAAGTTGGACTGAAGCTTTCTTT
J gene: TRBJ1-6; D gene: TRBD1; clone size: .; V gene: TRBV7-9; CDR3 protein: CATPLHSGTDNSPLHF; CDR3 DNA: TGTGCCACGCCCCTCCATTCCGGGACAGATAATTCACCCCTCCACTTT
J gene: TRBJ2-1; D gene: TRBD2; clone size: few; V gene: TRBV7-9; CDR3 protein: CASSPKGLAGFNEQFF; CDR3 DNA: TGTGCCAGCAGCCCGAAAGGACTAGCGGGGTTCAATGAGCAGTTCTTC
J gene: TRBJ2-7; D gene: .; clone size: few; V gene: TRBV7-9; CDR3 protein: CASSSMGQPGEQYF; CDR3 DNA: TGTGCCAGCAGCTCAATGGGGCAGCCGGGGGAGCAGTACTTC
J gene: TRBJ1-4; D gene: .; clone size: few; V gene: TRBV30; CDR3 protein: CAWSSLGEKLFF; CDR3 DNA: TGTGCCTGGAGTTCTTTAGGGGAAAAACTGTTTTTT
J gene: TRBJ2-7; D gene: .; clone size: .; V gene: TRBV10-3; CDR3 protein: CAISETGPDGFYEQYF; CDR3 DNA: TGTGCCATCAGTGAAACCGGACCGGACGGGTTCTACGAGCAGTACTTC
J gene: TRBJ1-2; D gene: .; clone size: many; V gene: TRBV28; CDR3 protein: CASSEFGYGYTF; CDR3 DNA: TGTGCCAGCAGCGAGTTTGGCTATGGCTACACCTTC
J gene: TRBJ1-5; D gene: .; clone size: .; V gene: TRBV5-5; CDR3 protein: CASSQLQGPGPQHF; CDR3 DNA: TGTGCCAGCAGCCAACTACAGGGTCCTGGGCCCCAGCATTTT
J gene: TRBJ2-6; D gene: TRBD1; clone size: .; V gene: TRBV3-1; CDR3 protein: CASSGLGQGFSGANVLTF; CDR3 DNA: TGTGCCAGCAGCGGACTGGGACAGGGCTTCTCTGGGGCCAACGTCCTGACTTTC
J gene: TRBJ1-1; D gene: .; clone size: .; V gene: TRBV28; CDR3 protein: CASGVRSNTEAFF; CDR3 DNA: TGTGCCAGCGGGGTCAGGTCGAACACTGAAGCTTTCTTT
J gene: TRBJ1-5; D gene: .; clone size: few; V gene: TRBV20-1; CDR3 protein: CSATGRNQPQHF; CDR3 DNA: TGCAGTGCAACGGGGAGAAATCAGCCCCAGCATTTT
J gene: TRBJ2-1; D gene: .; clone size: many; V gene: TRBV18; CDR3 protein: CASSPLAGDEQFF; CDR3 DNA: TGTGCCAGCTCACCCCTGGCCGGGGATGAGCAGTTCTTC
J gene: TRBJ2-7; D gene: .; clone size: .; V gene: TRBV5-6; CDR3 protein: CASSFSGAGLLYEQYF; CDR3 DNA: TGTGCCAGCAGCTTCTCCGGGGCAGGGCTTCTATACGAGCAGTACTTC
J gene: TRBJ1-1; D gene: .; clone size: .; V gene: TRBV7-2; CDR3 protein: CASSRLGKNTEAFF; CDR3 DNA: TGTGCCAGCAGCCGACTGGGGAAGAACACTGAAGCTTTCTTT
J gene: TRBJ1-1; D gene: .; clone size: few; V gene: TRBV4-1; CDR3 protein: CASSQESGTYTEAFF; CDR3 DNA: TGCGCCAGCAGCCAGGAATCCGGGACCTACACTGAAGCTTTCTTT
J gene: TRBJ2-3; D gene: TRBD2; clone size: few; V gene: TRBV6-6; CDR3 protein: CASSPTSGGPGDTQYF; CDR3 DNA: TGTGCCAGCAGCCCGACTAGCGGGGGGCCTGGGGATACGCAGTATTTT
J gene: TRBJ1-1; D gene: .; clone size: .; V gene: TRBV18; CDR3 protein: CASSPFGSNMNTEAFF; CDR3 DNA: TGTGCCAGCTCACCATTCGGCAGTAACATGAACACTGAAGCTTTCTTT
J gene: TRBJ2-7; D gene: TRBD2; clone size: few; V gene: TRBV7-2; CDR3 protein: CASRGLAGTNEQYF; CDR3 DNA: TGTGCCAGCAGGGGACTAGCGGGAACAAACGAGCAGTACTTC
J gene: TRBJ1-1; D gene: TRBD1; clone size: .; V gene: TRBV4-2; CDR3 protein: CASSQAEQGITEAFF; CDR3 DNA: TGTGCCAGCAGCCAAGCAGAACAGGGGATTACTGAAGCTTTCTTT
J gene: TRBJ2-3; D gene: TRBD2; clone size: few; V gene: TRBV5-1; CDR3 protein: CASSAGLAGGPSSTDTQYF; CDR3 DNA: TGCGCCAGCAGCGCGGGACTAGCGGGGGGACCGTCTAGCACAGATACGCAGTATTTT
J gene: TRBJ1-3; D gene: .; clone size: .; V gene: TRBV7-7; CDR3 protein: CASSPGGAVGNTIYF; CDR3 DNA: TGTGCTAGCAGCCCAGGAGGGGCGGTCGGAAACACCATATATTTT
J gene: TRBJ2-7; D gene: TRBD1; clone size: .; V gene: TRBV29-1; CDR3 protein: CSVDGQGDAEQYF; CDR3 DNA: TGCAGCGTTGATGGGCAGGGGGACGCGGAGCAGTACTTC
J gene: TRBJ2-7; D gene: .; clone size: few; V gene: TRBV6-5; CDR3 protein: CASSSANGGYEQYF; CDR3 DNA: TGTGCCAGCAGTTCCGCTAACGGCGGCTACGAGCAGTACTTC
J gene: TRBJ1-2; D gene: TRBD1; clone size: .; V gene: TRBV12-3/TRBV12-4; CDR3 protein: CASSDTGTGYGYTF; CDR3 DNA: TGTGCCAGCAGTGATACCGGGACAGGGTATGGCTACACCTTC
J gene: TRBJ2-1; D gene: TRBD2; clone size: few; V gene: TRBV9; CDR3 protein: CASSPTSGRGNEQFF; CDR3 DNA: TGTGCCAGCAGCCCCACGAGCGGGAGGGGCAATGAGCAGTTCTTC
J gene: TRBJ1-6; D gene: TRBD1; clone size: .; V gene: TRBV12-3/TRBV12-4; CDR3 protein: CASTRQGGSPLHF; CDR3 DNA: TGTGCCAGCACCAGACAGGGGGGCTCACCCCTCCACTTT
J gene: TRBJ1-2; D gene: .; clone size: .; V gene: TRBV10-3; CDR3 protein: CAISQGPSNYGYTF; CDR3 DNA: TGTGCCATCAGTCAAGGACCCTCTAACTATGGCTACACCTTC
J gene: TRBJ1-6; D gene: .; clone size: .; V gene: TRBV6-5; CDR3 protein: CASSYSRTDNSPLHF; CDR3 DNA: TGTGCCAGCAGTTACTCCCGGACAGATAATTCACCCCTCCACTTT
J gene: TRBJ1-5; D gene: .; clone size: few; V gene: TRBV2; CDR3 protein: CASSAESSNQPQHF; CDR3 DNA: TGTGCCAGCAGTGCAGAGTCAAGCAATCAGCCCCAGCATTTT
J gene: TRBJ2-2; D gene: .; clone size: .; V gene: TRBV7-2; CDR3 protein: CASSLAPAPGTGELFF; CDR3 DNA: TGTGCCAGCAGCTTAGCTCCGGCACCGGGGACCGGGGAGCTGTTTTTT
J gene: TRBJ2-3; D gene: .; clone size: .; V gene: TRBV9; CDR3 protein: CASSVGPGNTDTQYF; CDR3 DNA: .